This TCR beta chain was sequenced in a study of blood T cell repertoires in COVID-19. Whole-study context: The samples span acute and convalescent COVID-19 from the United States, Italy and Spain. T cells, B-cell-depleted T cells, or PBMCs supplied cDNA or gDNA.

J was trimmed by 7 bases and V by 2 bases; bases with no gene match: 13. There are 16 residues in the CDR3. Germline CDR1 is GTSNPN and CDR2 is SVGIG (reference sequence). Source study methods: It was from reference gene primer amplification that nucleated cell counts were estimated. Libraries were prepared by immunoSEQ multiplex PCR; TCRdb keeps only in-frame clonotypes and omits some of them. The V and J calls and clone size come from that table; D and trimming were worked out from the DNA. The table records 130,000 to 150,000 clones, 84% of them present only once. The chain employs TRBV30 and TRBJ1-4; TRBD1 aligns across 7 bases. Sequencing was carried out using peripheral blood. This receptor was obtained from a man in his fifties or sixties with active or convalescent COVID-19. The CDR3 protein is CAWSTYEGARGEKLFF. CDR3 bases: TGTGCCTGGAGTACGTACGAGGGGGCGCGGGGTGAAAAACTGTTTTTT.